Shown below are 22 T cell receptor beta chains from a single sample sequenced in a study of monozygotic twins with inflammatory bowel disease. Using the 5' RACE reads, TCRdb records one entry per CDR3 protein without DNA. The sample includes about 300,000 distinct CDR3 sequences. Sequenced input: blood. The receptors originated from a human donor with ulcerative colitis or Crohn's disease, or a healthy co-twin of an affected twin (not recorded which).

This sequence joins TRBV29-1 and TRBJ2-7; TCRdb's assignment of TRBD1 cannot be checked, as there is no DNA. Germline CDR1 reads SQVTM; CDR2 reads ANQGSEA. This CDR3 is built from 12 residues. CDR3 region: CSARSGGHEQYF.

V usage is TRBV5-1 and J usage is TRBJ2-5; TCRdb names TRBD2, which stays unverified in the absence of DNA. Germline V gives CDR1 SGHRS, CDR2 YFSETQ. The CDR3 has 14 residues. The CDR3 is CASSLGDSAETQYF. The full variable domain, rest sourced from reference TRBV5-1 and TRBJ2-5, is KAGVTQTPRYLIKTRGQQVTLSCSPISGHRSVSWYQQTPGQGLQFLFEYFSETQRNKGNFPGRFSGRQFSNSRSEMNVSTLELGDSALYLCASSLGDSAETQYFGPGTRLLVL.

The chain employs TRBV3-1 and TRBJ1-2. The V gene's germline CDR1 is LGHDT and CDR2 YNNKEL (reference sequence). The CDR3 has 15 residues. The CDR3 protein is CASSQGPAGANGYTF.

This chain joins TRBV6-1 and TRBJ2-1; TCRdb gives TRBD2 as the D gene, but with no DNA this cannot be confirmed. The CDR3 has 17 residues. Germline CDR1 reads MNHNS; CDR2 reads SASEGT. The CDR3 here is CASRAKRGLAGVNEQFF.

V usage is TRBV11-2 and J usage is TRBJ1-6. Germline V CDR1 and CDR2: SGHAT, FQNNGV. This CDR3 region has 15 residues. This chain's CDR3 is CASSQGSSYNSPLHF.

The rearrangement links TRBV6-2 or TRBV6-3 to TRBJ1-5; with no DNA, the TCRdb D assignment of TRBD1 cannot be verified. Germline V gene lookup returns CDR1 MNHEY and CDR2 SVGEGT. This CDR3 region has 15 residues. The chain's CDR3 is CASSYMGVLNQPQHF.

This sequence joins TRBV7-2 and TRBJ2-7; the D call from TCRdb, TRBD1, cannot be confirmed without DNA. This CDR3 is built from 15 residues. Germline lookup yields CDR1 SGHTA and CDR2 FQGNSA. The CDR3 sequence is CASSLRGGSSYEQYF. Filled out from reference TRBV7-2 and TRBJ2-7, the complete variable domain reads GAGVSQSPSNKVTEKGKDVELRCDPISGHTALYWYRQSLGQGLEFLIYFQGNSAPDKSGLPSDRFSAERTGGSVSTLTIQRTQQEDSAVYLCASSLRGGSSYEQYFGPGTRLTVT.

The V gene is TRBV30, the J gene TRBJ2-3. Germline V gives CDR1 GTSNPN, CDR2 SVGIG (reference sequence). This CDR3 is 11 amino acids long. CDR3 protein: CAWSFGDTQYF.

The CDR3 loop is CASSRGQGEMPQHF. This chain links TRBV7-2 with TRBJ1-5; TCRdb returns TRBD1, unconfirmable since there is no DNA. This CDR3 is 14 amino acids long. CDR1 SGHTA and CDR2 FQGNSA come from the germline V gene.

This chain joins TRBV9 and TRBJ2-1; TCRdb picks TRBD2, but there is no DNA to check that call. CDR3 length equals 14 residues. Looked up from germline, CDR1 is SGDLS and CDR2 is YYNGEE. CDR3 in amino acids: CASGGLAGRDEQFF.

CDR3 in amino acids: CASSRKGVDSYNSPLHF. The chain has TRBV7-2 and TRBJ1-6; no DNA is available, so the TRBD1 call from TCRdb remains unchecked. Germline V gives CDR1 SGHTA, CDR2 FQGNSA. CDR3 size: 17 residues.

The chain links TRBV29-1 to TRBJ2-3; the D gene TCRdb calls, TRBD1, cannot be checked with no DNA. This CDR3 spans 13 amino acids. In germline, CDR1 is SQVTM, CDR2 ANQGSEA. The chain's CDR3 is CSVGGLGTDTQYF.

V and J are TRBV27 and TRBJ2-7. Germline V gene sequence: CDR1 MNHEY, CDR2 SMNVEV (reference sequence). The CDR3 is 13 amino acids. This chain's CDR3 is CASSLYQSYEQYF.

This chain links TRBV6-5 with TRBJ2-3. The CDR3 is made up of 16 amino acids. Looked up from germline, CDR1 is MNHEY and CDR2 is SVGAGI. CDR3 amino acids: CASSYRFDTSTDTQYF.

The chain uses TRBV5-1 and TRBJ2-7. The CDR3 sequence is 15 residues long. Germline V lookup: CDR1 SGHRS, CDR2 YFSETQ. CDR3 amino acids: CASSLVQTASYKQYF.

This sequence joins TRBV7-2 and TRBJ2-7; TCRdb's assignment of TRBD1 cannot be checked, as there is no DNA. This CDR3 region has 16 residues. Germline V gives CDR1 SGHTA, CDR2 FQGNSA. CDR3 sequence: CASSLAADRPNYEQYF.

The gene calls are TRBV20-1 and TRBJ2-1; TCRdb's D gene call, TRBD2, goes unchecked for lack of DNA. This CDR3 region has 15 residues. CDR1 is DFQATT, CDR2 SNEGSKA, per germline (reference sequence). The CDR3 sequence is CSARGLAVTYNEQFF.

This chain connects TRBV6-4 to TRBJ2-3; without DNA, the TCRdb call of TRBD2 cannot be checked. The CDR3 runs to 18 residues. The germline CDR1 and CDR2 sequences are MRHNA and SNTAGT. CDR3 sequence reads: CASSDEAGGHRVTDTQYF.

The rearrangement joins TRBV5-1 to TRBJ2-7; TCRdb names TRBD1, which stays unverified in the absence of DNA. The CDR3 spans 15 residues. Per germline, CDR1 SGHRS and CDR2 YFSETQ. The CDR3 is CASRGTGAVSYEQYF.

J is TRBJ2-5 and V is TRBV29-1; without DNA, the TCRdb call of TRBD1 cannot be checked. Germline CDR1 is SQVTM and CDR2 is ANQGSEA. The CDR3 sequence is 12 residues long. The CDR3: CSVVRGGATQYF.

This chain links TRBV12-5 with TRBJ2-3. In germline, CDR1 is LGHNT, CDR2 FRNRAP. The CDR3 extends over 12 amino acids. CDR3 in amino acids: CASGQPGDTQYF.

This chain connects TRBV20-1 to TRBJ1-2; TCRdb outputs TRBD1, but without DNA this stays unchecked. The germline CDR1 and CDR2 sequences are DFQATT and SNEGSKA (reference sequence). The CDR3 length is 13 residues. CDR3 protein: CSARVEGAGGYTF.